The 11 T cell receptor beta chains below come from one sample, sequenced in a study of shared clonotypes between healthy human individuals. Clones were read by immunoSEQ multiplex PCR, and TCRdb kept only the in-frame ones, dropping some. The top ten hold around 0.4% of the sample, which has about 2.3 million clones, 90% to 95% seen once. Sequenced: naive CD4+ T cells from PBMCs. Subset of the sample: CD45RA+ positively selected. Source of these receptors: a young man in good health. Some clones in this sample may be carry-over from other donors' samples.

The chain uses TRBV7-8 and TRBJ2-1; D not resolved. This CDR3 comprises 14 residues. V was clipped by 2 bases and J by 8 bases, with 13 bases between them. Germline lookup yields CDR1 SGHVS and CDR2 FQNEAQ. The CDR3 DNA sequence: TGTGCCAGCAGCTTATTCCCGGGTGACGATGAGCAGTTCTTC. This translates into CASSLFPGDDEQFF.

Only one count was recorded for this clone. The DNA of the CDR3 is TGTGCCAGCAGTACACTAGCGGGAGGGATAGATACGCAGTATTTT. Translated: CASSTLAGGIDTQYF. This chain connects TRBV28 to TRBJ2-3, with 13 positions matching TRBD2. V dropped 5 bases and J dropped 5; count of bases not matched to a gene: 4. Germline assignment: CDR1 MDHEN and CDR2 SYDVKM. The CDR3 has 15 residues.

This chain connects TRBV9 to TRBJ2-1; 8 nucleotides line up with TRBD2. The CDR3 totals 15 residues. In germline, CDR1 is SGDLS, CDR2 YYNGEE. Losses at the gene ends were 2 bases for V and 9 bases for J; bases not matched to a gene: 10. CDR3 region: CASSVQGTSGSEQFF. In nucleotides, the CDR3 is TGTGCCAGCAGCGTCCAAGGTACTAGCGGCAGTGAGCAGTTCTTC. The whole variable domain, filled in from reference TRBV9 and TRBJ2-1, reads DSGVTQTPKHLITATGQRVTLRCSPRSGDLSVYWYQQSLDQGLQFLIQYYNGEERAKGNILERFSAQQFPDLHSELNLSSLELGDSALYFCASSVQGTSGSEQFFGPGTRLTVL.

The chain's CDR3 is CASSSRQATTEAFF. The CDR3 DNA reads as TGTGCCAGCAGTTCCCGACAGGCTACCACTGAAGCTTTCTTT. The chain combines TRBV6-5 with TRBJ1-1; TRBD1 might be the D (6 bases). Per the germline V gene, CDR1 is MNHEY and CDR2 is SVGAGI. CDR3 size: 14 residues. V was pared by 4 bases and J by 4 bases, with 13 bases between.

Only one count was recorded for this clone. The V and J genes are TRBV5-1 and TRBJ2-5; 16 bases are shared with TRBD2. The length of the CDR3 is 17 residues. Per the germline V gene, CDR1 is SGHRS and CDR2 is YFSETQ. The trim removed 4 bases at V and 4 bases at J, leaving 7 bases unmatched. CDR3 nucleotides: TGCGCCAGCAGCCAGGGACTAGCGGGAGGGCCGGGAGAGACCCAGTACTTC. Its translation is CASSQGLAGGPGETQYF.

DNA for the CDR3: TGTGCCAGTAGTATTGCCTACACTGAAGCTTTCTTT. This codes for CASSIAYTEAFF. The rearrangement uses TRBV19 and TRBJ1-1; the D is unclear. In germline, CDR1 is LNHDA, CDR2 SQIVND (reference sequence). The CDR3 extends over 12 amino acids. Trimming shortened V by 3 bases and J by 3 bases, and 5 bases separated the two germline ends.

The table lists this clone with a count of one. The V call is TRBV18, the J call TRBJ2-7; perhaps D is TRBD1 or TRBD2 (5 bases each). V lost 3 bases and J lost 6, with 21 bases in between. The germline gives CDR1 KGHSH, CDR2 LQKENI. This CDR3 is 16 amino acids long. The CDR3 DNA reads TGTGCCAGCTCACCTCCCCCCGGGACGCTCCTTAGCGAGCAGTACTTC. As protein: CASSPPPGTLLSEQYF.

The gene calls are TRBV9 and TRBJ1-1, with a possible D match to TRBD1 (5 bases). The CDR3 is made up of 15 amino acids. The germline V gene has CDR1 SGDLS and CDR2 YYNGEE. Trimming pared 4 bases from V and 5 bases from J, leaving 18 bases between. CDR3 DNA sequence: TGTGCCAGCAGCCCCGCGGGCAGGGTGGTTACTGAAGCTTTCTTT. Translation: CASSPAGRVVTEAFF.

The CDR3: CASSLLRAPTYNEQFF. DNA of the CDR3: TGTGCCAGCAGCTTGTTGAGGGCGCCCACCTACAATGAGCAGTTCTTC. The rearrangement links TRBV7-2 to TRBJ2-1; a possible D gene is TRBD2 (5 bases). CDR1 is SGHTA and CDR2 is FQGNSA in the germline V gene. This CDR3 is 16 amino acids long. Trimming took off 3 bases at V and 2 bases at J, with 14 bases between the two ends.

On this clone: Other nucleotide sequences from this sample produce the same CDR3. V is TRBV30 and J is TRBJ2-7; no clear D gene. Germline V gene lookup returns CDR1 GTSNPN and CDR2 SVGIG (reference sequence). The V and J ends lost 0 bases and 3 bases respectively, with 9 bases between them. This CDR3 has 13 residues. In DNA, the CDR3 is TGTGCCTGGAGTGTACAAGGAATCTACGAGCAGTACTTC. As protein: CAWSVQGIYEQYF.

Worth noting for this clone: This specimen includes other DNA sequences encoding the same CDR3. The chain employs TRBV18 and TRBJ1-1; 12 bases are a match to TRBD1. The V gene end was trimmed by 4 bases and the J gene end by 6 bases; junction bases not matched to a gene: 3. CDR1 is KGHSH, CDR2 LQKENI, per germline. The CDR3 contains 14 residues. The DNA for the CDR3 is TGTGCCAGCTCACAGGGACAGGGGGCCGCTGAAGCTTTCTTT. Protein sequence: CASSQGQGAAEAFF.